Below, 10 T cell receptor beta chains from the same sample are listed, as sequenced in a study of T-cell reconstitution after alpha-beta-depleted transplantation in children. Unique molecular identifiers were incorporated during preparation of the TCRbeta library. TCRdb reprocessed the PCR reads via MiXCR and lists one record per CDR3 protein. The table has 250,000 to 300,000 distinct CDR3 sequences, more than 9% seen once; the top ten hold roughly a tenth. Here the sequenced sample was PBMCs from the stem cell graft donor, taken from the stem cell graft. These receptor sequences come from a human donor who donated a stem cell graft to a child with SCID.

This clonotype showed up many times. This sequence joins TRBV20-1 and TRBJ2-2; TRBD1 might be the D (5 bases). Germline values: CDR1 DFQATT, CDR2 SNEGSKA (reference sequence). V was shortened by 1 base and J by 4 bases, with 10 bases between the two germline ends. This CDR3 spans 14 amino acids. The CDR3 DNA follows: TGCAGTGCTAGAGCCAGCGACAGCACCGGGGAGCTGTTTTTT. It codes for CSARASDSTGELFF.

J is TRBJ2-7 and V is TRBV15; 9 bases are shared with TRBD1. The CDR3 has 14 amino acids. In germline, CDR1 is LNHNV, CDR2 YYDKDF (reference sequence). The J segment lost 7 bases and the V segment lost 3 bases, leaving 7 bases of the junction unmatched. CDR3 nucleotide sequence: TGTGCCACCAGCAGTTCCGGACAGGGGAGAGAGCAGTACTTC. It is translated as CATSSSGQGREQYF.

In this sample, this clonotype turned up a few times. The rearrangement uses TRBV11-2 and TRBJ2-6; D ambiguous. V lost 3 bases and J lost 2, with 5 bases in between. Germline V gives CDR1 SGHAT, CDR2 FQNNGV. CDR3 length equals 14 residues. The CDR3 sequence: CASSFLAGANVLTF. CDR3 coding DNA: TGTGCCAGCAGCTTTCTTGCTGGGGCCAACGTCCTGACTTTC. Filled out from reference TRBV11-2 and TRBJ2-6, the complete variable domain reads EAGVAQSPRYKIIEKRQSVAFWCNPISGHATLYWYQQILGQGPKLLIQFQNNGVVDDSQLPKDRFSAERLKGVDSTLKIQPAKLEDSAVYLCASSFLAGANVLTFGAGSRLTVL.

This clonotype was counted a few times. The V call is TRBV18, the J call TRBJ1-4; D not resolved. Trimming removed 6 bases at V and 1 base at J, with 9 bases between. There are 14 residues in the CDR3. Germline V lookup: CDR1 KGHSH, CDR2 LQKENI. CDR3 sequence (DNA): TGTGCCAGCTCGTCGGGGATAACTAATGAAAAACTGTTTTTT. Protein: CASSSGITNEKLFF.

Many counts were recorded for this clonotype. This chain links TRBV12-3 or TRBV12-4 with TRBJ1-4; D gene uncertain. V shed 2 bases and J shed 0 bases, with 10 bases lying between them. The CDR3 loop spans 16 amino acids. CDR3 in DNA: TGTGCCAGCAGTTTATATCTCAGTGCAACTAATGAAAAACTGTTTTTT. Residues: CASSLYLSATNEKLFF.

Remarks on this clonotype: At one end, the junction sequence differs from germline, possibly due to a read error. The J gene is TRBJ1-2, the V gene TRBV10-3, with 9 positions matching TRBD1. The CDR3 loop spans 16 amino acids. Germline-derived CDR1 and CDR2 are ENHRY and SYGVKD. This CDR3 reads CAISESPGQGPYDYTF. The CDR3 bases are TGTGCCATCAGTGAGTCGCCGGGACAGGGACCCTATGACTACACCTTC.

This chain joins TRBV6-5 and TRBJ2-6; no reliable D call. With 0 bases removed from V and 2 bases from J, the gap between germline ends came to 11 bases. The CDR3 spans 17 residues. Germline lookup yields CDR1 MNHEY and CDR2 SVGAGI. The CDR3 loop reads CASSYSRRIAGANVLTF. The CDR3 region has the DNA TGTGCCAGCAGTTACTCGAGGCGGATCGCTGGGGCCAACGTCCTGACTTTC.

This chain uses TRBV9 with TRBJ2-3; TRBD2 matches at 11 bases. Losses at the gene ends were 4 bases for V and 6 bases for J; bases not matched to a gene: 13. Germline lookup yields CDR1 SGDLS and CDR2 YYNGEE. The CDR3 is 17 amino acids. The CDR3 is CASSPRTSGSGGDTQYF. Written as DNA, the CDR3 is TGTGCCAGCAGCCCCCGGACTAGCGGGTCCGGGGGGGATACGCAGTATTTT.

J is TRBJ1-1 and V is TRBV29-1; 9 nucleotides agree with TRBD1. The V gene end was trimmed by 6 bases and the J gene end by 2 bases; junction bases not matched to a gene: 4. CDR1 is SQVTM and CDR2 is ANQGSEA in the germline V gene. This CDR3 is 13 amino acids long. CDR3: CSVPGQGNTEAFF. The CDR3 bases are TGCAGCGTCCCGGGACAGGGTAACACTGAAGCTTTCTTT. The whole variable domain, filled in from reference TRBV29-1 and TRBJ1-1, reads SAVISQKPSRDICQRGTSLTIQCQVDSQVTMMFWYRQQPGQSLTLIATANQGSEATYESGFVIDKFPISRPNLTFSTLTVSNMSPEDSSIYLCSVPGQGNTEAFFGQGTRLTVV.

This rearrangement joins TRBV7-8 to TRBJ2-7, with 7 bases aligning to TRBD2. The germline V gene has CDR1 SGHVS and CDR2 FQNEAQ. This CDR3 spans 16 amino acids. V dropped 2 bases and J dropped 3; count of bases not matched to a gene: 10. Here the CDR3 reads CASSLNARDYNYEQYF. In DNA form, the CDR3 reads TGTGCCAGCAGCTTAAATGCCCGGGACTATAACTACGAGCAGTACTTC.